This T cell receptor (beta chain) was identified during a study of blood T cell repertoires in COVID-19 (dated by TCRdb to 2019 to 2021). Background for the entire study: The collaborator samples originated in the United States, Italy and Spain and spanned the acute and convalescent phases of COVID-19. The repertoires were made available in a free public database intended to serve as a resource for research on the immune response to SARS-CoV-2. Where available, HLA class I and class II types were taken from metadata supplied by the sample provider and were not determined by assay-based typing. The dataset comprised deeply sampled blood TCRbeta repertoires from subjects exposed to, actively infected with, or recovered from COVID-19. A de-identified subject ID, COVID-19 status, age in years and sex were almost always included in the sample metadata. The material from the prospective study consisted of cDNA or gDNA derived from T cells, B-cell-depleted T cells, or PBMCs. The samples were drawn from the first 160 participants of the ongoing ImmuneRACE study and from 950 to 1,500 subjects provided by 6 global collaborators.

The collaborating institutions used their own protocols to collect whole blood in K2EDTA tubes. For TCRbeta analysis, collaborator samples were shipped as frozen whole blood, as isolated PBMCs, or as DNA extracted from either sample type. The research as a whole found: Clinical and demographic metadata were provided uncurated, with the amount varying by source and participant.

Trimming takes 1 base from V and 4 bases from J, and the germline ends sit 11 bases apart. CDR1 and CDR2 are drawn from the germline V gene: SGHVS, FNYEAQ. Reading from cysteine to phenylalanine, the CDR3 counts 14 amino acids. This entry keeps only the CDR3 DNA: 42 bases, framed from base 1. Comment on this clone: This receptor's antigen is unknown. The record has no base qualities; no much larger clone is one base away.

The immunoSEQ Assay, a bias-controlled multiplex PCR, was used to amplify TCRbeta CDR3 regions from genomic DNA. The paper's processing steps were these. The number of nucleated cells in each sample was estimated by amplification of reference gene primers within the assay. Sequence reads were collapsed and filtered to measure the absolute abundance of every unique TCRbeta CDR3 rearrangement. For each sample, productive Simpson clonality was calculated as the square root of Simpson's diversity index across productive rearrangements. TCRdb carries this immuneACCESS record with in-frame sequences only. Its versions omit some clonotypes, under half of them owing to an unresolved V gene in the studies checked, with the rest unexplained. V and J calls and clone size are those listed in that table; D and trimming were worked out from the DNA. For this sample there are 85,000 to 120,000 clones; roughly 87% appear just once. The ten largest clones take up around 2% of the sample.

This chain joins TRBV7-6 to TRBJ2-7; the D gene is unclear. Material: peripheral blood. The TCR sequence derives from a man aged 45-60 years with active COVID-19. The bases read TGTGCCAGCAGCTTAGTCCCAGAGGATTACGAGCAGTACTTC. Its protein product is CASSLVPEDYEQYF.